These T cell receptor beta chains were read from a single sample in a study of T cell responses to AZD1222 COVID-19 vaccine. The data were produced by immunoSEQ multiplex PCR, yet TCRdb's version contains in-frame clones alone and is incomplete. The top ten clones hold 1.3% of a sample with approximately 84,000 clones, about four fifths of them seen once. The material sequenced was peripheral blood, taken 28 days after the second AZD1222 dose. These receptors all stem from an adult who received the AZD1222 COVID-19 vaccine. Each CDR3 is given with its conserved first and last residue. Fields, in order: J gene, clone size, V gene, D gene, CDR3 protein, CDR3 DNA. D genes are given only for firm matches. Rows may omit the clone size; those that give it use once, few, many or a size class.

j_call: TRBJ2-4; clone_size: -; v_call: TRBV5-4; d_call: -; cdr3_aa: CASSLVRAGRNIQYF; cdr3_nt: TGTGCCAGCAGCTTGGTAAGGGCCGGCAGAAACATTCAGTACTTC
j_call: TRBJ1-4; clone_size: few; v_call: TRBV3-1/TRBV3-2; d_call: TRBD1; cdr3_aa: CASSLQGAANEKLFF; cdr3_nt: TGTGCCAGCAGCCTCCAGGGGGCGGCTAATGAAAAACTGTTTTTT
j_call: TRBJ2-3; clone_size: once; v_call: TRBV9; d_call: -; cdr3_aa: CASSPGLSTDTQYF; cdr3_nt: TGTGCCAGCAGCCCGGGACTTTCCACAGATACGCAGTATTTT
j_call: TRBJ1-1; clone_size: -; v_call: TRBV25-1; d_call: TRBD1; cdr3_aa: CASSERGDRGRKNTEAFF; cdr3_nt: TGTGCCAGCAGTGAAAGAGGAGACAGGGGAAGGAAGAACACTGAAGCTTTCTTT
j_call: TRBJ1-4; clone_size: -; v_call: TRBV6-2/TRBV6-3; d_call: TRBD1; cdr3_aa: CASSYSGQVEKLFF; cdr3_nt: TGTGCCAGCAGTTACTCGGGACAGGTTGAAAAACTGTTTTTT
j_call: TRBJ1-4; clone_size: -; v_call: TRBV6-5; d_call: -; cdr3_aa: CASRSGVDEKLFF; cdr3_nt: TGTGCCAGCAGATCAGGGGTGGATGAAAAACTGTTTTTT
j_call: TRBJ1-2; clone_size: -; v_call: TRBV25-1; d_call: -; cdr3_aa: CASSARDIGYTF; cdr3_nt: TGTGCCAGCAGTGCCCGGGACATTGGCTACACCTTC
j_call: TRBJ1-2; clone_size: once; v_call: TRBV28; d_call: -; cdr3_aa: CASSLNRGIVYGYTF; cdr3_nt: TGTGCCAGCAGTTTAAATCGGGGAATAGTCTATGGCTACACCTTC
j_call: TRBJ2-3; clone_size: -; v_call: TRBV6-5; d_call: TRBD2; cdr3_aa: CASSFREGTDTQYF; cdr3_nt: TGTGCCAGCAGTTTCCGGGAGGGCACAGATACGCAGTATTTT
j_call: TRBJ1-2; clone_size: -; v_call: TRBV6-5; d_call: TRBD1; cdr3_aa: CASSYAGGISSGYTF; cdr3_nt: TGTGCCAGCAGTTACGCAGGGGGCATTTCGAGTGGCTACACCTTC
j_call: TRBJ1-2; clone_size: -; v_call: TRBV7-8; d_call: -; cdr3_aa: CASSLVGGFIDYGYTF; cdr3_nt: TGTGCCAGCAGCTTAGTCGGGGGTTTTATAGATTATGGCTACACCTTC
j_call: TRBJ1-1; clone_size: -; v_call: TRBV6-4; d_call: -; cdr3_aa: CASRKTQGPKNTEAFF; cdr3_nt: TGTGCCAGCAGGAAAACACAGGGACCCAAAAACACTGAAGCTTTCTTT
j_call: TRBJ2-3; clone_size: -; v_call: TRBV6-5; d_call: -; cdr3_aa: CASSYRPEDTQYF; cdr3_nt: TGTGCCAGCAGTTACAGACCAGAGGATACGCAGTATTTT
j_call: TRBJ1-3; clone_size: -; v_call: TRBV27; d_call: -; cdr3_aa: CASSWSGTGNTIYF; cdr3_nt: TGTGCCAGCAGTTGGTCAGGGACTGGAAACACCATATATTTT
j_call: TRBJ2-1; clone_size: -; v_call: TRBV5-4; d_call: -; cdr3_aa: CASSLIGGEQFF; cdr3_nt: TGTGCCAGCAGCTTGATAGGGGGGGAGCAGTTCTTC
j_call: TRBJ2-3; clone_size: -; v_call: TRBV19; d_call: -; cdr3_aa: CASSKGTQTDTQYF; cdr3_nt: TGTGCCAGTAGTAAAGGGACTCAGACAGATACGCAGTATTTT
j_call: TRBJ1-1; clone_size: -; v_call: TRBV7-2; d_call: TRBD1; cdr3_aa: CASSLGDRMNTEAFF; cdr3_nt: TGTGCCAGCAGCTTAGGGGACAGGATGAACACTGAAGCTTTCTTT
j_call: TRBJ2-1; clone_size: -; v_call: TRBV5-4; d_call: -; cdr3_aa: CASSLGVLVNNEQFF; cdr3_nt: TGTGCCAGCAGCTTAGGTGTTCTAGTAAACAATGAGCAGTTCTTC
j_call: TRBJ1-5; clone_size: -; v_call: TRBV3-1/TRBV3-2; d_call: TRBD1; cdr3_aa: CASSHSDRGQPQHF; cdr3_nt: TGTGCCAGCAGCCATTCTGACAGGGGTCAGCCCCAGCATTTT
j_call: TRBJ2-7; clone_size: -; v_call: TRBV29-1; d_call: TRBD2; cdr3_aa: CSVGTSGGEQYF; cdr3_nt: TGCAGCGTTGGTACGAGCGGGGGCGAGCAGTACTTC
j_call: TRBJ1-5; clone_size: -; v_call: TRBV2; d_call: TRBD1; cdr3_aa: CASNGGTGGGQPQHF; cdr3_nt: TGTGCCAGCAATGGTGGGACAGGGGGAGGACAGCCCCAGCATTTT
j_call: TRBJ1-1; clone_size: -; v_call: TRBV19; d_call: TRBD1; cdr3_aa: CASIAKGAPTEAFF; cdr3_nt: TGTGCCAGTATTGCGAAGGGGGCGCCCACTGAAGCTTTCTTT
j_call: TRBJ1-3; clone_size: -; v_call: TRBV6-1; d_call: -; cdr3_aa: CASSEGRNSGNTIYF; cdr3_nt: TGTGCCAGCAGTGAAGGGCGGAACTCTGGAAACACCATATATTTT
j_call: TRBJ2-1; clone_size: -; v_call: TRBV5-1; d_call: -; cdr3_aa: CASIEPGQNNEQFF; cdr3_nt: TGCGCCAGCATCGAACCGGGACAAAACAATGAGCAGTTCTTC
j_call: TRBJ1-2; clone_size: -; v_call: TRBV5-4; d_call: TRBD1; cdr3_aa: CASSYGQGPNYGYTF; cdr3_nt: TGTGCCAGCAGCTATGGACAGGGACCTAACTATGGCTACACCTTC
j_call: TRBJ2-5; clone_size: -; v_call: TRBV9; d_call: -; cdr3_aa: CASSPKAHTETQYF; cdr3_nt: TGTGCCAGCAGCCCAAAGGCTCATACGGAGACCCAGTACTTC
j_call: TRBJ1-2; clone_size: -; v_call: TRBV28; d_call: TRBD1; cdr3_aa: CASSSQGRGGYTF; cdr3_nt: TGTGCCAGCAGTTCACAGGGGAGGGGTGGCTACACCTTC
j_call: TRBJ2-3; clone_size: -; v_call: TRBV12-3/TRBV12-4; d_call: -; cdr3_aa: CASSLIPDTQYF; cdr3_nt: TGTGCCAGCAGTTTAATCCCAGATACGCAGTATTTT
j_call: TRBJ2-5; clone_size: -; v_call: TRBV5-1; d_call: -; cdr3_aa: CASSLSFETQYF; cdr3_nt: TGCGCCAGCAGCTTGTCATTCGAGACCCAGTACTTC
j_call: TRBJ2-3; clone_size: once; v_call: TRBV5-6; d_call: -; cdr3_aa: CASSKQGTDTQYF; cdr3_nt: TGTGCCAGCAGCAAACAGGGCACAGATACGCAGTATTTT
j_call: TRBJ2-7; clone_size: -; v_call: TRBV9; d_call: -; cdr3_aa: CASSVDVTYEQYF; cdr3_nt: TGTGCCAGCAGCGTAGATGTTACCTACGAGCAGTACTTC
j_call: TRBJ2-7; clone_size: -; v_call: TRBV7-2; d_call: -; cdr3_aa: CASSISTASSYEQYF; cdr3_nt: TGTGCCAGCAGCATATCGACAGCCAGCTCCTACGAGCAGTACTTC
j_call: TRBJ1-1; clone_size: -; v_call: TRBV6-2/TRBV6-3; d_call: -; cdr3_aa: CASSITTNTEAFF; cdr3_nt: TGTGCCAGCAGTATAACAACCAACACTGAAGCTTTCTTT
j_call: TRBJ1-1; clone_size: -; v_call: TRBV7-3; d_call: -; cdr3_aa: CASSREDGTEAFF; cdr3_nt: TGTGCCAGCAGCCGGGAGGACGGGACTGAAGCTTTCTTT
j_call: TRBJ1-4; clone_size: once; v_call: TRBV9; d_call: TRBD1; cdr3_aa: CASSVAGRTGGEKLFF; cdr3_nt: TGTGCCAGCAGCGTAGCAGGGAGGACAGGAGGTGAAAAACTGTTTTTT
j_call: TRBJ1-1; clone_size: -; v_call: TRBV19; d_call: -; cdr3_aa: CASSIPGMKTEAFF; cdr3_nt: TGTGCCAGTAGTATCCCGGGGATGAAGACTGAAGCTTTCTTT
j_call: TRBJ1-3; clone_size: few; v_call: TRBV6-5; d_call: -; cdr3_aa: CASTLLEGRGNTIYF; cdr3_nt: TGTGCCAGCACCCTTCTCGAGGGGCGAGGAAACACCATATATTTT
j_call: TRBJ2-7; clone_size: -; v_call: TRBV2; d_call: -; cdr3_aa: CATEIAYEQYF; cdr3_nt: TGTGCCACGGAGATTGCCTACGAGCAGTACTTC
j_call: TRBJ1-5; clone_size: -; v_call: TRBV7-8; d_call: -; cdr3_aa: CASSLRAARNQPQHF; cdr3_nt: TGTGCCAGCAGCTTGCGAGCAGCGCGTAATCAGCCCCAGCATTTT
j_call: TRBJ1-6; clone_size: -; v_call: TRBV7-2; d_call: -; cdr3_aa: CASSFGPGVSPLHF; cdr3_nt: TGTGCCAGCAGCTTCGGCCCAGGAGTTTCACCCCTCCACTTT
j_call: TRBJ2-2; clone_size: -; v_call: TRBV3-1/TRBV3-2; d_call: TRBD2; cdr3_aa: CASSQAAGGPVGELFF; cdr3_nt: TGTGCCAGCAGCCAAGCTGCGGGAGGGCCAGTTGGGGAGCTGTTTTTT